A selection of T cell receptor beta chains follows, all from one sample in a study of human T cells and chemical hapten exposure. TCRdb reprocessed the RACE reads with MiXCR, giving one entry per CDR3 protein. The sample consists of roughly 100,000 distinct CDR3 sequences, roughly a tenth of them appearing once. Sequenced material: whole blood, taken in connection with sensitization to the hapten diphenylcyclopropenone (DPC). The receptors come from a woman aged 55-70 years with alopecia areata. Some clones in this sample may be carry-over from other donors' samples. Each CDR3 is given with its conserved first and last residue. The order of the fields is V gene, J gene, D gene, clone size, CDR3 DNA, CDR3 protein. A D gene is named only where the DNA matches it firmly. Expanded clones get a size class; other rows say once, few or many, or leave the size out.

TRBV12-3/TRBV12-4	TRBJ1-2	.	few	TGTGCCAGCAGTATTAGAGGAGTTTCGGGTGGCTACACCTTC	CASSIRGVSGGYTF
TRBV6-6	TRBJ1-1	.	.	TGTGCCAGCAGTCTACAGTCCATGAACACTGAAGCTTTCTTT	CASSLQSMNTEAFF
TRBV19	TRBJ2-7	.	many	TGTGCCAGTAGTATAAGACAGCCAACCTACGAGCAGTACTTC	CASSIRQPTYEQYF
TRBV11-2	TRBJ2-3	TRBD2	many	TGTGCCAGCAGCTCCATGATAGCGGGGGTGTTCACAGATACGCAGTATTTT	CASSSMIAGVFTDTQYF
TRBV7-2	TRBJ2-7	TRBD1	.	TGTGCCAACAGCGCGACAGGGAACGAGCAGTACTTC	CANSATGNEQYF
TRBV4-2	TRBJ1-1	.	.	TGTGCCAGCAGCCAAGACCCGACAGGCGGTATGAACACTGAAGCTTTCTTT	CASSQDPTGGMNTEAFF
TRBV6-5	TRBJ2-7	.	many	TGTGCCAGCAGAGTACCGGGGGCCTACGAGCAGTACTTC	CASRVPGAYEQYF
TRBV20-1	TRBJ2-4	TRBD2	many	TGCAGTGCTAGAGACAGTGGCGGGGGGCACGGCATTCAGTACTTC	CSARDSGGGHGIQYF
TRBV6-5	TRBJ2-4	.	many	TGTGCCAGCTTGGTGGTCACGCGACGGGCCAAAAACATTCAGTACTTC	CASLVVTRRAKNIQYF
TRBV7-9	TRBJ2-5	TRBD1	many	TGTGCCAGCAGCTTAGTGCAGGGGGCACAGACCCAGTACTTC	CASSLVQGAQTQYF
TRBV11-2	TRBJ2-1	.	many	TGTGCCAGCAGCTTGATACTTAGCTCCTACAATGAGCAGTTCTTC	CASSLILSSYNEQFF
TRBV21-1	TRBJ1-5	.	many	TGTGCCAGCAGCAAACGGGACAGGAATAAGGGCAATCAGCCCCAGCATTTT	CASSKRDRNKGNQPQHF